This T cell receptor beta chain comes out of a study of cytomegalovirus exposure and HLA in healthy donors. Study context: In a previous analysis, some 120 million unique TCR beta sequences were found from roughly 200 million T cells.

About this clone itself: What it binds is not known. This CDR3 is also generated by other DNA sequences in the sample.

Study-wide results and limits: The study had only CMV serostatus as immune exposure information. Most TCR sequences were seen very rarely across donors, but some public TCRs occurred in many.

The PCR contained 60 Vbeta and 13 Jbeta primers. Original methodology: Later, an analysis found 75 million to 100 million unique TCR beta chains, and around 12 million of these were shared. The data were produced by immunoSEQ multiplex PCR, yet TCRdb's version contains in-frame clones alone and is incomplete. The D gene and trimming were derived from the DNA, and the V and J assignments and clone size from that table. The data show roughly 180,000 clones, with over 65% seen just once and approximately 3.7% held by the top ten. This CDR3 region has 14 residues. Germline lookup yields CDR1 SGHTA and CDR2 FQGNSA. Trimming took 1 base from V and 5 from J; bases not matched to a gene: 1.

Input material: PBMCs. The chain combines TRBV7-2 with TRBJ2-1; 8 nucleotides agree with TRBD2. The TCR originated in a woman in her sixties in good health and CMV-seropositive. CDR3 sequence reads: CASSLGGGNNEQFF. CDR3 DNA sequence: TGTGCCAGCAGCTTAGGCGGGGGGAACAATGAGCAGTTCTTC.